This T cell receptor beta chain was identified in a study of T cell responses to AZD1222 COVID-19 vaccine. Whole-study results and caveats: With two AZD1222 doses given, Spike-specific TCR breadth and depth both rose.

The assay was immunoSEQ multiplex PCR, and TCRdb's table has in-frame clones only and misses some. Among about 67,000 clones, about 85% were seen once, and the ten largest hold about 20%. From germline, CDR1 is MNHEY and CDR2 SMNVEV (reference sequence). Between the trimmed V and J ends, which lost 7 bases and 0 bases, there was a span of 10 bases. This CDR3 has 14 residues. Note on this clone: What it binds is not known.

The sequenced sample was peripheral blood, obtained on day 0 of AZD1222 vaccination. The chain employs TRBV27 and TRBJ2-1; D may be TRBD2 (5 bases). This clonotype was sampled from an adult in good health. CDR3 sequence (DNA): TGTGCCAGCAAGCGGATCAGCTCCTACAATGAGCAGTTCTTC. This sequence encodes CASKRISSYNEQFF.